The present T cell receptor beta chain was sequenced within a study of T cell responses to AZD1222 COVID-19 vaccine (dated by TCRdb to 2020 to 2022). Broadly, across the study: Because spike-specific TCR depth and breadth did not differ between the two schedules, AZD1222 recipients who got a second dose at roughly 4 weeks were pooled with those who got a second dose at roughly 12 weeks. TCR sequencing was performed for 230 to 250 trial participants, of whom 200 to 220 were given two doses of AZD1222 and around 25 were given two doses of MenACWY control vaccine. Trial participants were enrolled by age into subgroups of 18-55, 56-69 and 70-plus years, and around 150, 29 and 61 TCR-sequenced participants, respectively, were included in these subgroups.

According to the study, the label for this sample's time point signals: baseline before first vaccination. Vaccinee samples came from UK trials COV001 and COV002, including a single-blind randomized controlled phase 2/3 trial of AZD1222 (ChAdOx1 nCoV-19) in healthy adults. For TCRbeta chain sequencing, PBMC samples from trial participants were taken at day 0 and at day 28 after the second dose. Of note for this clone: What antigen it recognizes has not been identified. The input lacks base qualities; no much larger clone sits a single base away.

Inclusive of the bounding cysteine and phenylalanine, the CDR3 is 13 residues long. The read is trimmed to its CDR3 DNA, 39 bases read in frame from base 1. Trimming at the junction amounts to 5 bases on V and 7 bases on J, and the germline ends lie 15 bases apart. CDR1 and CDR2 are drawn from the germline V gene: MNHEY, SVGEGT. The full study reports these points: After two AZD1222 doses, both the breadth and the depth of spike-specific TCRs were significantly higher than at day 0 and than in MenACWY recipients. Nearly half of unique spike-specific TCRs reportedly recognized epitopes outside regions mutated in the B.1.351 and B.1.1.7 variants. Vaccine-associated CD4 TCRs spanned the whole spike protein, with dominant responses in regions 160-218 and 743-854. In the small 56-69-year group, the increase in depth fell short of significance, most likely because of low power. Because no day 14 peak-response samples were available, repertoires were characterized only after the peak T cell response. Conclusions about previously exposed vaccinees were limited because only 5 or 6 AZD1222 recipients were SARS-CoV-2 seropositive at baseline. Participants were mostly white British, with more females than males. The authors suggested clonal diversity may have been underestimated.

The CDR3 regions of human TCRbeta chains were subjected to immunosequencing. As for the authors' bioinformatics: TCRs in the repertoires were matched against a reference library of SARS-CoV-2-specific TCRs that had been generated with the MIRA antigen-specificity platform. Breadth was defined as the fraction of unique TCRs that were SARS-CoV-2-associated. Depth was defined as the fraction of total T cells that were SARS-CoV-2-associated. Using the MIRA data, each spike-specific TCR was assigned both to the spike region to which the TCR was reactive and to a CD4 or CD8 class. Log10-transformed breadth and depth values were compared by one-way ANOVA with Sidak's multiple comparisons tests. TCRdb's version of the immuneACCESS table is confined to in-frame rearrangements and falls short of the full clone set. An unresolved V gene accounts for under half of the shortfall where checked; the remainder is of unknown origin. V, J and clone size are those of that table, while D and trimming were read from the DNA. Across this sample there are around 81,000 clones, with roughly 80% seen only once. Of the sample, 2.5% to 3% is held by the ten largest clones.

The sequences come from peripheral blood, collected on day 0 of AZD1222 vaccination. The chain is made from TRBV6-2 or TRBV6-3 and TRBJ2-7; no D gene can be assigned with confidence. This sequence originates from an adult in good health. The base sequence is TGTGCCAGCAGTCCCAATCTCCGTACGGAGCAGTACTTC. Translated, this gives CASSPNLRTEQYF.